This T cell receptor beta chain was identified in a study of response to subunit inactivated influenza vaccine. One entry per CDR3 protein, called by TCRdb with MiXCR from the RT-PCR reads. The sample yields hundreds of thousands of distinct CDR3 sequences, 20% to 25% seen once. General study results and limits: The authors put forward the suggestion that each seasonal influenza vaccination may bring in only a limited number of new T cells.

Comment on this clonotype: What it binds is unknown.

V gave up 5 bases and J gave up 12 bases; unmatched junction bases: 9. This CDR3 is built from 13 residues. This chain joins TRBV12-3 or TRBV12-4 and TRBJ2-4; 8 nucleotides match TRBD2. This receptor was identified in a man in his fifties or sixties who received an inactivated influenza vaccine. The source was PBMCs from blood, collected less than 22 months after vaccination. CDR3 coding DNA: TGTGCCAGCAGTCCCCGGGGGGGTATCGGTCAGTACTTC. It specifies CASSPRGGIGQYF.